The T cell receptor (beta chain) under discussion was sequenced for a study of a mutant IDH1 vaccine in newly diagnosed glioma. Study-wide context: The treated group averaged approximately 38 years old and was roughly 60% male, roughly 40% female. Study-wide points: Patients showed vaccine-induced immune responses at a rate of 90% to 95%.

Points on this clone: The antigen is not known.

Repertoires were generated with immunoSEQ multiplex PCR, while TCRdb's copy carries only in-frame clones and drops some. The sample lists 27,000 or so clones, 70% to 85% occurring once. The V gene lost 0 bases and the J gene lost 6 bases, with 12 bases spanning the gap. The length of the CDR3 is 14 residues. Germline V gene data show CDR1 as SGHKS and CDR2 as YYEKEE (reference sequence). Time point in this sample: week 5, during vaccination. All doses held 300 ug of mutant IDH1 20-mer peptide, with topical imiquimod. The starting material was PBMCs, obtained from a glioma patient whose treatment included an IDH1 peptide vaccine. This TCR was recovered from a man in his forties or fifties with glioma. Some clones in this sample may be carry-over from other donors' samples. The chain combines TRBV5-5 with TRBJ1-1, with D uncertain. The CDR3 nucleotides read TGTGCCAGCAGCTTGGTCCCATCCAAGCCTGAAGCTTTCTTT. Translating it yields CASSLVPSKPEAFF.